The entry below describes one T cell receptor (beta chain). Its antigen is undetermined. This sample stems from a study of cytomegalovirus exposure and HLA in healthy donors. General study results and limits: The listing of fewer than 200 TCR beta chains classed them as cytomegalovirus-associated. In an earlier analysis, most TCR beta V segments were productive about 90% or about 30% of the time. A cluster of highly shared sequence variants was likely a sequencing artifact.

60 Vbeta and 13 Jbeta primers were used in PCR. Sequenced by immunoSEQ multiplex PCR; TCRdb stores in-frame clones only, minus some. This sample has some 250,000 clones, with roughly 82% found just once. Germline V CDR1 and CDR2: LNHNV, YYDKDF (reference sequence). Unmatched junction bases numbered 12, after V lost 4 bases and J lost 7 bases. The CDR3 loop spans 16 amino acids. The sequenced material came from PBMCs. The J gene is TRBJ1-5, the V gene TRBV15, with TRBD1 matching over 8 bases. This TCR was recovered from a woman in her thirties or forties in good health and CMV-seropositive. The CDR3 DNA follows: TGTGCCACCAGCAAAGCCAGCCGGGGACAGGAACAGCCCCAGCATTTT. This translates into CATSKASRGQEQPQHF.